Presented here are 5 T cell receptor beta chains from one specimen sequenced in a study of T cell responses to AZD1222 COVID-19 vaccine (dated by TCRdb to the early 2020s). The method was the immunoSEQ multiplex PCR assay. TCRdb obtained this table from immuneACCESS and retained in-frame rearrangements with V and J assigned. These tables miss some clones; where compared with another copy, unresolved V genes account for less than half of the shortfall, and the remainder is unexplained. The sample data list fewer than 100,000 clones, and roughly 90% of these were observed just once. The top ten clones comprise about a sixth of the sample. According to the study, the label for this sample's time point signals: about 28 days (+/-7) after the second vaccine dose. The specimen comprised peripheral blood, sampled 28 days after the second AZD1222 dose. The receptors were gathered from an adult who received the AZD1222 COVID-19 vaccine.

J is TRBJ2-5 and V is TRBV11-2; TRBD2 matches at 9 bases. CDR1 and CDR2 (germline): SGHAT, FQNNGV. CDR3 length: 16 amino acids. V lost 3 bases, J lost 5 bases, and 10 bases stayed unmatched. The CDR3 DNA follows: TGTGCCAGCAGCTTCAATCTAGCGGGAAATGGGGAGACCCAGTACTTC. It yields the protein CASSFNLAGNGETQYF. The full variable domain, with the rest looked up from reference TRBV11-2 and TRBJ2-5, is EAGVAQSPRYKIIEKRQSVAFWCNPISGHATLYWYQQILGQGPKLLIQFQNNGVVDDSQLPKDRFSAERLKGVDSTLKIQPAKLEDSAVYLCASSFNLAGNGETQYFGPGTRLLVL.

This chain joins TRBV5-4 and TRBJ1-2; unclear D gene. Trimming stripped 0 bases from V and 8 bases from J, with 17 bases between. Germline CDR1 SGHNT, CDR2 YYREEE (reference sequence). This CDR3 has 15 residues. CDR3 residues: CASSLEGGSSVGYTF. As DNA, the CDR3 is TGTGCCAGCAGCTTGGAGGGCGGCAGCTCCGTGGGCTACACCTTC.

The chain combines TRBV21-1 with TRBJ2-7; TRBD2, the table's D call, lacks a check against the DNA. TRBV21-1 is reported as a pseudogene. The CDR3 consists of 16 residues. CDR3 DNA: TGTGCCAGCAGTGAAACCGGGACTAGCGTTACCTACGAGCAGTACTTC. Protein: CASSETGTSVTYEQYF.

The V and J genes are TRBV10-3 and TRBJ1-2; 8 bases line up with TRBD1. The V segment lost 2 bases and the J segment 6 bases; nucleotides outside the gene matches: 14. Germline V gene sequence: CDR1 ENHRY, CDR2 SYGVKD. This CDR3 is 17 amino acids long. CDR3 amino acids: CAISERPGGSFGDGYTF. CDR3 bases: TGTGCCATCAGTGAGCGGCCAGGGGGCTCTTTCGGTGATGGCTACACCTTC.

V is TRBV2 and J is TRBJ1-6, with D unresolved. Trimming left V 4 bases short and J 7 bases short, with 8 bases between. Germline V gene data show CDR1 as SNHLY and CDR2 as FYNNEI. This CDR3 spans 13 amino acids. CDR3 amino acids: CASSVKGNSPLHF. Here the CDR3 DNA reads TGTGCCAGCAGTGTTAAAGGGAATTCACCCCTCCACTTT.